The 10 T cell receptor beta chains presented below share a single source sample, sequenced in a study of human versus mouse CDR3 diversity and MHC coevolution. Produced via immunoSEQ multiplex PCR; TCRdb's table is partial and in-frame only. Of around 74,000 clones detected, around 93% appear once; the ten largest clones hold around 0.15%. Sequenced sample: naive CD4+ T cells from blood. This sample's subset: CD45RO-negative CD62L-positive naive CD4 T cells. The receptors were gathered from a person aged 30-69 years in good health.

The V call is TRBV30, the J call TRBJ2-1, with 10 bases fitting TRBD2. Germline-derived CDR1 and CDR2 are GTSNPN and SVGIG (reference sequence). Germline trimming cut 5 bases from V and 2 bases from J; bases unmatched to any gene: 6. The CDR3 contains 15 residues. CDR3 protein: CAWGSSGRPYNEQFF. The CDR3 DNA reads TGTGCCTGGGGATCTAGCGGGAGACCCTACAATGAGCAGTTCTTC.

CDR3 sequence (DNA): TGCGCCAGCGGACTAGCGGGAACAGATACGCAGTATTTT. Amino acids: CASGLAGTDTQYF. V and J are TRBV10-2 and TRBJ2-3, with 12 bases that match TRBD2. Germline-derived CDR1 and CDR2 are WSHSY and SAAADI. The CDR3 has 13 residues. V lost 8 bases to trimming and J lost 3 bases; unmatched junction nucleotides: 0.

Note on this clone: Sequence at one end of the junction differs from germline and may be a read error. The genes are TRBV27 and TRBJ2-3; D remains ambiguous. The germline V gene encodes CDR1 MNHEY and CDR2 SMNVEV (reference sequence). The CDR3 totals 11 residues. For the CDR3, the DNA is TGTGCCGGCAGTTTACTAGATACGCAGTATTTT. It encodes CAGSLLDTQYF.

J is TRBJ2-7 and V is TRBV6-5; 7 bases are shared with TRBD1. With 2 bases clipped from V and 0 bases from J, the junction kept 1 base outside the gene matches. This CDR3 region has 14 residues. Germline CDR1 is MNHEY and CDR2 is SVGAGI. The CDR3 coding sequence is TGTGCCAGCAGTTACCGGGACAGCTCCTACGAGCAGTACTTC. Its translation: CASSYRDSSYEQYF.

This clone appeared a few times. The rearrangement joins TRBV19 to TRBJ1-3, with TRBD1 matching 7 bases. This CDR3 comprises 14 residues. Germline CDR1 is LNHDA and CDR2 is SQIVND (reference sequence). Unmatched junction bases numbered 6, after V lost 6 bases and J lost 4 bases. The CDR3 region is CASSRTGAGNTIYF. The CDR3 DNA follows: TGTGCCAGTAGCCGCACAGGGGCCGGAAACACCATATATTTT.

V and J are TRBV4-1 and TRBJ2-3; 14 bases match TRBD2. After removal of 5 bases from V and 1 base from J, the junction contained 17 bases not matched to a gene. Germline V gene data show CDR1 as MGHRA and CDR2 as YSYEKL. The CDR3 consists of 21 residues. In nucleotides, the CDR3 is TGCGCCAGCAGCATGGGACTAGCGGGAGTGGGGCCAAATAGTGGCACAGATACGCAGTATTTT. Translated, it gives CASSMGLAGVGPNSGTDTQYF.

This chain joins TRBV7-8 and TRBJ2-1; 13 nucleotides agree with TRBD2. The ends lost 5 bases at V and 8 bases at J; junction bases unmatched: 12. From germline, CDR1 is SGHVS and CDR2 FQNEAQ. This CDR3 has 17 amino acids. CDR3 DNA: TGTGCCAGCAGCCGACGGATACTAGCGGGAGGGCCTGATGAGCAGTTCTTC. Protein product: CASSRRILAGGPDEQFF.

The V call is TRBV5-1, the J call TRBJ2-2, with D perhaps matching TRBD1 (6 bases). The CDR3 spans 15 residues. Germline values: CDR1 SGHRS, CDR2 YFSETQ. V lost 2 bases and J lost 2, with 10 bases in between. CDR3 coding DNA: TGCGCCAGCAGCTTCGGACAGCTAAACACCGGGGAGCTGTTTTTT. It specifies CASSFGQLNTGELFF.

The DNA of the CDR3 is TGTGCCAGCTCACCCGGGACAGGTAACACTGAAGCTTTCTTT. It specifies CASSPGTGNTEAFF. The V and J genes are TRBV18 and TRBJ1-1; TRBD1 aligns across 8 bases. V dropped 3 bases and J dropped 2; count of bases not matched to a gene: 2. This CDR3 region has 14 residues. Germline assignment: CDR1 KGHSH and CDR2 LQKENI.

This chain connects TRBV6-1 to TRBJ2-5; 8 bases map to TRBD2. From germline, CDR1 is MNHNS and CDR2 SASEGT. This CDR3 region has 15 residues. With V trimmed by 3 bases and J by 5 bases, 8 bases remained unmatched. The CDR3 sequence: CASSEIQTSVETQYF. The CDR3 DNA follows: TGTGCCAGCAGTGAGATCCAGACTAGCGTTGAGACCCAGTACTTC.